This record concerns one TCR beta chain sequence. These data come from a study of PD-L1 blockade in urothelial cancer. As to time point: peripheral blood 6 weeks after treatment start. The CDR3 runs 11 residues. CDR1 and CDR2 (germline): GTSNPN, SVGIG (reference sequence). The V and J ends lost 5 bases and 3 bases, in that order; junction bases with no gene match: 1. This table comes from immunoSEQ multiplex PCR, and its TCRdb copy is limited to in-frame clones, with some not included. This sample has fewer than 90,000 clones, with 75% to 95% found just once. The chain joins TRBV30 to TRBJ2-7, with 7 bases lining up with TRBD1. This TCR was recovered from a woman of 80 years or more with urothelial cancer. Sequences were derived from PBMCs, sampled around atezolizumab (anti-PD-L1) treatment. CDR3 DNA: TGTGCCTGGGACAGGGTCTACGAGCAGTACTTC. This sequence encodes CAWDRVYEQYF. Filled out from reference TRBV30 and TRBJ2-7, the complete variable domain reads SQTIHQWPATLVQPVGSPLSLECTVEGTSNPNLYWYRQAAGRGLQLLFYSVGIGQISSEVPQNLSASRPQDRQFILSSKKLLLSDSGFYLCAWDRVYEQYFGPGTRLTVT.